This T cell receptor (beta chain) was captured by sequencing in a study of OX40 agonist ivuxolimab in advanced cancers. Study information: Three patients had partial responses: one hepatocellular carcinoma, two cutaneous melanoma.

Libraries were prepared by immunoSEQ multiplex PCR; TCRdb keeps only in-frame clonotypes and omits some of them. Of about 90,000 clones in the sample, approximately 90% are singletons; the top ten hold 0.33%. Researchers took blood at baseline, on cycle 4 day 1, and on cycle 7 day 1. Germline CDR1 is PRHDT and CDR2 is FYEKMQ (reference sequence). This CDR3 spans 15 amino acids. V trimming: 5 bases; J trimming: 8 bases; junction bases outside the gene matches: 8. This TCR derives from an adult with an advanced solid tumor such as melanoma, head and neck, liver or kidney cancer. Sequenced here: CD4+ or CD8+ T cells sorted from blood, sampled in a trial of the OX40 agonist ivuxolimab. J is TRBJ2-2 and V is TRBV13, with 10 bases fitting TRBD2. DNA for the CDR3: TGTGCCAGCAGCCCCCTGGCTAGCGGGAGTGGGGAGCTGTTTTTT. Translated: CASSPLASGSGELFF.